Listed below are T cell receptor beta chains from one sample, sequenced in a study of blood T cell repertoires in COVID-19. Here immunoSEQ multiplex PCR was the method, and the copy in TCRdb shows in-frame clones only, minus some. The sample lists 90,000 to 110,000 clones; around 76% were seen once. Material for sequencing was peripheral blood. Receptor source: a woman aged 70-85 years with acute or convalescent COVID-19. Each CDR3 is given with its conserved first and last residue. The D gene is left open where the match is weak. Some rows mark clone size as missing; the rest say once, few, many or name a class of expanded clone.

V	size	J	D	DNA	CDR3
TRBV7-2	NA	TRBJ1-1	NA	TGTGCCAGCAGCTTAGCTGCCAGGGTGAACACTGAAGCTTTCTTT	CASSLAARVNTEAFF
TRBV3-1/TRBV3-2	NA	TRBJ2-2	TRBD2	TGTGCCAGCAGCCCGGGACTAGTCAAGGCCCGCGGGGAGCTGTTTTTT	CASSPGLVKARGELFF
TRBV10-3	NA	TRBJ2-3	TRBD2	TGTGCCATCACTCCGGGACTAAACACAGATACGCAGTATTTT	CAITPGLNTDTQYF
TRBV7-2	NA	TRBJ1-3	NA	TGTGCCAGCGCCGACAGGAGCTCTGGAAACACCATATATTTT	CASADRSSGNTIYF
TRBV19	NA	TRBJ2-2	TRBD1	TGTGCCAGTACCCCGGGACAGGCCTACACCGGGGAGCTGTTTTTT	CASTPGQAYTGELFF
TRBV6-5	NA	TRBJ1-5	TRBD1	TGTGCCAGCAGGGGACAGGGGAATCAGCCCCAGCATTTT	CASRGQGNQPQHF
TRBV6-1	few	TRBJ1-5	NA	TGTGCGACCCGTGGGGGGGAAAATCAGCCCCAGCATTTT	CATRGGENQPQHF
TRBV30	NA	TRBJ1-5	TRBD1	TGTGCCTGGAGTCGGACAGGGTTTTATGGTCAGCCCCAGCATTTT	CAWSRTGFYGQPQHF
TRBV2	NA	TRBJ1-6	NA	TGTGCCAGCAGTGAATACGGGTGGCAATCACCCCTCCACTTT	CASSEYGWQSPLHF
TRBV19	NA	TRBJ2-5	TRBD1	TGTGCCAGTAGCCCGATGACAGGGATGGGAGAGACCCAGTACTTC	CASSPMTGMGETQYF
TRBV5-1	NA	TRBJ2-5	NA	TGCGCCAGCAGCTTCCAGGGGGGTAAACAAGAGACCCAGTACTTC	CASSFQGGKQETQYF
TRBV4-1	few	TRBJ2-3	NA	TGCGCCAGCAGCCAAGGGTCGGTTTGGGGGGTGGGTCGCACAGATACGCAGTATTTT	CASSQGSVWGVGRTDTQYF
TRBV2	NA	TRBJ1-1	NA	TGTGCCAGCAGTGTTTTGGCGGACACTGAAGCTTTCTTT	CASSVLADTEAFF
TRBV25-1	NA	TRBJ1-4	NA	TGTGCCAGCAGGGACGGAGGGTTTGGTGAAAAACTGTTTTTT	CASRDGGFGEKLFF
TRBV5-1	NA	TRBJ2-1	NA	TGCGCCAGCAGCTACCAGGGCCCCCCGGATGAGCAGTTCTTC	CASSYQGPPDEQFF
TRBV28	NA	TRBJ2-7	NA	TGTGCCAGCTTGAACAGGGTAGGCCACGAGCAGTACTTC	CASLNRVGHEQYF
TRBV19	NA	TRBJ1-2	NA	TGTGCCAGTAATACAGCTAACTATGGCTACACCTTC	CASNTANYGYTF
TRBV5-1	few	TRBJ2-7	NA	TGCGCCAGGTTGAGCGGTAGGGTGGGCCCGGGGTGGGAGCAGTACTTC	CARLSGRVGPGWEQYF
TRBV9	NA	TRBJ2-3	TRBD2	TGTGCCAGCAGCGCGACTAGCGGGGGGGCCGGAGATACGCAGTATTTT	CASSATSGGAGDTQYF
TRBV15	NA	TRBJ2-5	NA	TGTGCCACCAGCAGAGATCTAGCGTCGGGACAGAGGGGACAAGAGACCCAGTACTTC	CATSRDLASGQRGQETQYF
TRBV30	NA	TRBJ2-7	NA	TGTGCCTGGGGGACGGGCGAGCAGTACTTC	CAWGTGEQYF
TRBV5-1	NA	TRBJ1-6	NA	TGCGCCAGCAGCGAAATGGGAGATAATTCACCCCTCCACTTT	CASSEMGDNSPLHF
TRBV10-2	NA	TRBJ2-7	NA	TGCGCCAGCAGTGAGGACACCTACGAGCAGTACTTC	CASSEDTYEQYF
TRBV19	NA	TRBJ2-6	NA	TGTGCCAGTAGTATAGATTCGGTCTCTGGGGCCAACGTCCTGACTTTC	CASSIDSVSGANVLTF